The present TCR beta chain was sequenced within a study of blood T cell repertoires in COVID-19. How the authors handled the data: Nucleated cell number was recorded as an estimate derived from reference gene primer amplification. Generated by immunoSEQ multiplex PCR, the TCRdb table keeps only in-frame clones and is missing some. V, J and clone size derive from that table, while D and trimming were established from the DNA sequence. The sample includes around 200,000 clones, approximately 84% seen only once; the top ten take 1.9%. The CDR3 is 15 residues long. Germline V gene data show CDR1 as LNHNV and CDR2 as YYDKDF (reference sequence). Trimming cost V 1 base and J 5 bases; bases outside gene matches: 6.

This rearrangement joins TRBV15 to TRBJ2-7, with 9 bases matching TRBD1. Sequenced material: peripheral blood. This TCR derives from a man between 40 and 49 years old with active or convalescent COVID-19. This CDR3 is CATSRVGTGLHEQYF. The CDR3 DNA reads as TGTGCCACCAGCAGAGTTGGGACAGGGCTCCACGAGCAGTACTTC.